The TCR beta chain described here comes from a study of blood T cells in healthy people across ages. A second PCR of about 7 to 12 cycles used a sample-barcoded 5' primer and a J-beta primer mix. TCRdb passed the 5' RACE reads through MiXCR, listing each CDR3 protein once. The table includes approximately 1.5 million distinct CDR3 sequences, about 45% detected once. This clonotype appeared a single time. CDR3 length equals 16 residues. Germline V CDR1 and CDR2: SGHRS, YFSETQ. V dropped 0 bases and J dropped 7 bases, with 17 bases sitting between them. Material for sequencing was blood. This TCR was recovered from a young woman in good health. This chain connects TRBV5-1 to TRBJ2-4; no reliable D call. The CDR3 region is CASSLVGTVSGNIQYF. DNA for the CDR3: TGCGCCAGCAGCTTGGTCGGTACAGTTTCGGGCAACATTCAGTACTTC.